The 20 T cell receptor beta chains in this list originate from one sample, sequenced in a study of blood T cell repertoires in COVID-19. Using immunoSEQ multiplex PCR, the repertoire was profiled, and TCRdb retains in-frame clones only, with some absent. Of about 150,000 clones listed, around 84% are singletons. Specimen: peripheral blood. These receptors were obtained from a man between 45 and 60 years old with active or convalescent COVID-19.

This sequence joins TRBV4-3 and TRBJ2-3; D perhaps matches TRBD2 (6 bases). Germline V gives CDR1 LGHNA, CDR2 YSLEER. The CDR3 length is 16 residues. The V end was cut by 2 bases, the J end by 1 base, with 13 bases between. The CDR3 is CASSQPPGEGTDTQYF. CDR3 in DNA: TGCGCCAGCAGCCAACCTCCCGGGGAGGGCACAGATACGCAGTATTTT.

The V and J genes are TRBV4-1 and TRBJ2-1, with D possibly TRBD2 on 6 matching bases. Germline assignment: CDR1 MGHRA and CDR2 YSYEKL. V was trimmed by 1 base and J by 8 bases, leaving 18 bases between them. This CDR3 has 16 amino acids. The CDR3 sequence is CASSQGWGGVRDEQFF. The CDR3 region has the DNA TGCGCCAGCAGCCAAGGGTGGGGCGGGGTTCGGGATGAGCAGTTCTTC.

This chain joins TRBV9 and TRBJ2-5; D possibly corresponds to TRBD2 (5 bases). This CDR3 comprises 14 residues. Germline V gene data show CDR1 as SGDLS and CDR2 as YYNGEE. V was clipped by 2 bases and J by 0 bases, with 8 bases between them. CDR3 bases: TGTGCCAGCAGCGTCCAAGCGGACCAAGAGACCCAGTACTTC. Translating it yields CASSVQADQETQYF.

The rearrangement uses TRBV6-5 and TRBJ1-1, with D uncertain. This CDR3 contains 13 residues. The V end lost 6 bases, the J end lost 0 bases, and 8 bases lay between the germline ends. Looked up from germline, CDR1 is MNHEY and CDR2 is SVGAGI. CDR3 nucleotide sequence: TGTGCCAGCAGCTTAGAAGTGAACACTGAAGCTTTCTTT. Amino acid sequence: CASSLEVNTEAFF.

The chain couples TRBV27 to TRBJ1-2; no reliable D call. CDR1 and CDR2 from the germline V gene are MNHEY and SMNVEV (reference sequence). The CDR3 contains 13 residues. The V and J ends lost 5 bases and 0 bases respectively, with 7 bases between them. The CDR3 loop reads CASSPRANYGYTF. The CDR3 nucleotides read TGTGCCAGCAGTCCCCGGGCTAACTATGGCTACACCTTC.

The chain employs TRBV6-5 and TRBJ1-5; a possible D gene is TRBD1 (5 bases). From germline, CDR1 is MNHEY and CDR2 SVGAGI. The V end was cut by 5 bases, the J end by 6 bases, with 11 bases between. The CDR3 covers 13 residues. CDR3 coding DNA: TGTGCCAGCAGTCTAAGGGGAGGTCAGCCCCAGCATTTT. This encodes CASSLRGGQPQHF.

There are a few counts of this clone. The chain joins TRBV3-1 (or the pseudogene TRBV3-2) to TRBJ1-5; tentatively, D is TRBD1 (5 bases). The CDR3 extends over 16 amino acids. The V end lost 1 base, the J end lost 4 bases, and 14 bases lay between the germline ends. CDR1 is LGHDT, CDR2 YNNKEL, per germline (reference sequence). In DNA form, the CDR3 reads TGTGCCAGCAGCCAAGGGACCAGGGCCTGGAATCAGCCCCAGCATTTT. Translating gives CASSQGTRAWNQPQHF.

The J gene is TRBJ1-5, the V gene TRBV11-2; no clear D. CDR3 length equals 14 residues. CDR1 and CDR2 (germline): SGHAT, FQNNGV. The germline V and J ends were trimmed by 5 bases and 2 bases, with 10 bases remaining between them. In DNA form, the CDR3 reads TGTGCCAGCAGCCCCGTCGGAGGCAATCAGCCCCAGCATTTT. This translates into CASSPVGGNQPQHF.

The chain couples TRBV6-5 to TRBJ1-1; D remains unclear. Per the germline V gene, CDR1 is MNHEY and CDR2 is SVGAGI. V lost 7 bases and J lost 1, with 10 bases in between. The CDR3 covers 13 residues. The CDR3 sequence is CASIRDANTEAFF. The CDR3 coding sequence is TGTGCCAGCATACGGGATGCGAACACTGAAGCTTTCTTT.

The CDR3 spells CASSPEYRAPNEKLFF. CDR3 bases: TGTGCCAGCTCACCGGAGTACAGGGCCCCTAATGAAAAACTGTTTTTT. The chain recombines TRBV18 with TRBJ1-4; maybe TRBD1 (6 bases). Germline loops: CDR1 KGHSH, CDR2 LQKENI. The V gene lost 3 bases and the J gene lost 3 bases, with 14 bases spanning the gap. The CDR3 consists of 16 residues.

The sample holds one count of this clone. The chain employs TRBV24-1 and TRBJ2-1; D may be TRBD2 (6 bases). Trimming removed 4 bases at V and 0 bases at J, with 24 bases between. Per germline, CDR1 KGHDR and CDR2 SFDVKD. CDR3 size: 20 residues. The CDR3 here is CATSEPTGTSDKGSYNEQFF. The DNA for the CDR3 is TGTGCCACCAGTGAACCGACCGGGACTTCAGATAAGGGCTCCTACAATGAGCAGTTCTTC.

The chain employs TRBV7-6 and TRBJ2-2; unclear D gene. CDR1 and CDR2 (germline): SGHVS, FNYEAQ. The length of the CDR3 is 15 residues. The V gene lost 2 bases and the J gene lost 2 bases, with 9 bases spanning the gap. The CDR3 region is CASSLSRSNTGELFF. CDR3 in DNA: TGTGCCAGCAGCTTATCACGGAGTAACACCGGGGAGCTGTTTTTT.

This clone has a single count. This chain joins TRBV5-4 and TRBJ2-1, with D unresolved. V lost 10 bases to trimming and J lost 5 bases, with 10 bases between them. The CDR3 has 11 amino acids. Looked up from germline, CDR1 is SGHNT and CDR2 is YYREEE (reference sequence). The CDR3 bases are TGTGCCCAAGAGGAGAACAATGAGCAGTTCTTC. Residues: CAQEENNEQFF.

This clone appeared once. This chain links TRBV28 with TRBJ2-5; TRBD2 matches at 10 bases. Germline CDR1 MDHEN, CDR2 SYDVKM. CDR3 length: 21 residues. V lost 5 bases, J lost 0 bases, and 21 bases stayed unmatched. The CDR3 DNA is TGTGCCAGCAGTCCATCGTCCGGCCGCCTAGAGCGGGAGGGGTACCAAGAGACCCAGTACTTC. This encodes CASSPSSGRLEREGYQETQYF.

The chain combines TRBV24-1 with TRBJ2-1; 9 nucleotides line up with TRBD1. CDR3 length: 13 amino acids. CDR1 KGHDR and CDR2 SFDVKD come from the germline V gene. J gave up 7 bases and V 5 bases, and 2 bases lay outside the gene matches. The CDR3 DNA is TGTGCCACCAGTGGGACAGGGGTTAATGAGCAGTTCTTC. Translated, it gives CATSGTGVNEQFF.

This clone appeared a few times. V is TRBV4-3 and J is TRBJ2-7; a weak D match, TRBD2 (6 bases). Trimming stripped 1 base from V and 1 base from J, with 11 bases between. Germline lookup yields CDR1 LGHNA and CDR2 YSLEER. The CDR3 spans 15 residues. This chain's CDR3 is CASSQGTTDSYEQYF. In nucleotides, the CDR3 is TGCGCCAGCAGCCAAGGGACTACCGATTCCTACGAGCAGTACTTC.

The V and J genes are TRBV14 and TRBJ2-2; unclear D gene. Germline CDR1 and CDR2: SGHDN and FVKESK. The CDR3 is made up of 13 amino acids. V was cut by 3 bases and J by 1 base, with 3 bases left in between. CDR3 in DNA: TGTGCCAGCAGCCATAAGAACACCGGGGAGCTGTTTTTT. Translating gives CASSHKNTGELFF.

The rearrangement joins TRBV6-2 or TRBV6-3 to TRBJ1-5; 7 bases fit TRBD1. The CDR3 is 15 amino acids. Per the germline V gene, CDR1 is MNHEY and CDR2 is SVGEGT. Trimming cost V 6 bases and J 2 bases; bases outside gene matches: 7. The CDR3 protein is CASSKIQGRNQPQHF. The CDR3, as DNA: TGTGCCAGCAGCAAAATACAGGGGCGCAATCAGCCCCAGCATTTT.

The J gene is TRBJ2-2, the V gene TRBV24-1; D not resolved. Per the germline V gene, CDR1 is KGHDR and CDR2 is SFDVKD. V lost 3 bases and J 0 bases, leaving 4 bases between the germline ends. The CDR3 runs 14 residues. The CDR3 sequence is CATSDPPNTGELFF. The CDR3, as DNA: TGTGCCACCAGTGATCCTCCGAACACCGGGGAGCTGTTTTTT.

J is TRBJ1-5 and V is TRBV11-1, with a weak D call TRBD1 (6 bases). The CDR3 extends over 13 amino acids. CDR1 SGHAT and CDR2 FQDESV come from the germline V gene (reference sequence). Trimming stripped 4 bases from V and 10 bases from J, with 14 bases between. This CDR3 reads CASSSEQGRPQHF. The DNA of the CDR3 is TGTGCCAGCAGCTCAGAACAGGGTCGTCCCCAGCATTTT.